A single T cell receptor beta chain is shown here with its context. Antigen: not known. CD45RA+ naive and CD45RA-negative memory subsets were separated from CD4+ cells. The CDR3 spans 14 residues. V was clipped by 4 bases and J by 6 bases; unmatched bases: 5. From germline, CDR1 is SGHNT and CDR2 YYREEE (reference sequence). This specimen comes from a study of shared clonotypes between healthy human individuals. Overall study results and limits: A small donor pool kept down the genetic and exposure-history diversity that was represented.

Sequenced by immunoSEQ multiplex PCR; TCRdb stores in-frame clones only, minus some. The sample contains roughly 2 million clones, approximately 96% of which appear only once. Material for sequencing was naive CD4+ T cells sorted from blood. The subset: CD45RA+ positively selected. This sequence was found in a man between 18 and 35 years old in good health. V gene TRBV5-4 combines with J gene TRBJ2-1, with 9 bases matching TRBD1. CDR3 in amino acids: CASSAGQGRNEQFF. CDR3 DNA sequence: TGTGCCAGCAGCGCCGGACAGGGGCGCAATGAGCAGTTCTTC.